The T cell receptor beta chain described here comes from a study of blood T cell repertoires in COVID-19. Study-level background: Acute and convalescent COVID-19 samples came from the United States, Italy and Spain. T cells, B-cell-depleted T cells, or PBMCs supplied cDNA or gDNA.

From germline, CDR1 is MGHRA and CDR2 YSYEKL. The CDR3 totals 16 residues. The J segment lost 4 bases and the V segment lost 3 bases, leaving 5 bases of the junction unmatched. Those enrolled in Seattle joined during active infection and were followed longitudinally afterward. How the authors handled the data: For nucleated cells, counts were estimated from reference gene primer amplification. Generated by immunoSEQ multiplex PCR, the TCRdb table keeps only in-frame clones and is missing some. Clone size and the V and J calls come from that table; the DNA yielded D and trimming. Of 300,000 to 350,000 clones listed, roughly 86% were seen once; the top ten hold more than 5.5%.

The material sequenced was peripheral blood. This clonotype originated in a woman between 65 and 79 years old with COVID-19, enrolled during active disease. The chain recombines TRBV4-1 with TRBJ2-1; 11 bases line up with TRBD2. The chain's CDR3 is CASSHELAGVYNEQFF. The CDR3 nucleotides are TGCGCCAGCAGCCATGAACTAGCGGGGGTTTACAATGAGCAGTTCTTC.